Below are 17 T cell receptor beta chains sequenced from a single sample in a study of T cells after yellow fever vaccination. Using its own MiXCR run on the 5' RACE reads, TCRdb lists one record per CDR3 protein. The table shows about 500,000 distinct CDR3 sequences, with about a sixth occurring only once. The input for sequencing was PBMCs, taken about 5 days after the first yellow fever vaccination. The origin of the receptors is a man aged 18-30 years who received the YFV17D yellow fever vaccine.

The chain couples TRBV5-1 to TRBJ1-2; no firm D call. Germline V gene data show CDR1 as SGHRS and CDR2 as YFSETQ. The CDR3 is 15 residues long. V was trimmed by 2 bases and J by 2 bases, leaving 13 bases between them. CDR3 sequence reads: CASSFSAGLNYGYTF. DNA for the CDR3: TGCGCCAGCAGCTTTTCTGCCGGGTTAAACTATGGCTACACCTTC.

This clonotype appeared many times. The chain combines TRBV5-1 with TRBJ1-2, with D possibly TRBD1 on 5 matching bases. The CDR3 loop spans 12 amino acids. The V gene's germline CDR1 is SGHRS and CDR2 YFSETQ. Trimming took 8 bases from V and 3 from J, leaving 11 bases between them. DNA for the CDR3: TGCGCCAGTAAGGACATTTACTATGGCTACACCTTC. It yields the protein CASKDIYYGYTF.

The table lists this clonotype with a few counts. The chain joins TRBV12-3 or TRBV12-4 to TRBJ1-6; possibly TRBD1 for D (6 bases). The CDR3 has 15 residues. Trimming left V 6 bases short and J 0 bases short, with 9 bases between. As DNA, the CDR3 is TGTGCCAGCAGGGGCAGGGGCTCCTATAATTCACCCCTCCACTTT. This gives the protein CASRGRGSYNSPLHF.

Only a few counts were recorded for this clonotype. This chain connects TRBV5-1 to TRBJ2-7, with 12 bases lining up with TRBD2. CDR3 size: 16 residues. Germline V lookup: CDR1 SGHRS, CDR2 YFSETQ. V was clipped by 2 bases and J by 1 base; unmatched bases: 4. The CDR3 DNA reads as TGCGCCAGCAGCTTCGGACTAGCGGGGATGTCCTACGAGCAGTACTTC. This codes for CASSFGLAGMSYEQYF.

The chain carries TRBV12-3 or TRBV12-4 and TRBJ2-1; 16 positions agree with TRBD2. Losses at the gene ends were 3 bases for V and 10 bases for J; bases not matched to a gene: 3. CDR3 length equals 15 residues. The CDR3 loop is CASSFLGLAGGEQFF. CDR3 coding DNA: TGTGCCAGCAGTTTTCTGGGACTAGCGGGGGGGGAGCAGTTCTTC.

V gene TRBV6-5 combines with J gene TRBJ1-2; unclear D gene. Germline V lookup: CDR1 MNHEY, CDR2 SVGAGI. This CDR3 is built from 14 residues. Trimming took 0 bases from V and 7 from J, leaving 12 bases between them. The CDR3 sequence is CASSYSPDIGGYTF. The CDR3 DNA sequence: TGTGCCAGCAGTTACTCGCCAGATATCGGTGGCTACACCTTC.

This clonotype turned up a few times. J is TRBJ2-5 and V is TRBV11-2; TRBD2 matches at 7 bases. J gave up 2 bases and V 4 bases, and 10 bases lay outside the gene matches. The CDR3 contains 16 residues. Germline V lookup: CDR1 SGHAT, CDR2 FQNNGV. Here the CDR3 DNA reads TGTGCCAGCAGCTCCTGGGGGGAGGGTTTTCAAGAGACCCAGTACTTC. The encoded protein is CASSSWGEGFQETQYF.

The chain links TRBV12-3 or TRBV12-4 to TRBJ2-5, with D perhaps matching TRBD1 (6 bases). V dropped 7 bases and J dropped 4 bases, with 16 bases sitting between them. CDR3 length: 14 residues. In DNA, the CDR3 is TGTGCCAGCATTATGACAGGTTCGCCAGAGACCCAGTACTTC. Protein sequence: CASIMTGSPETQYF.

A few counts support this clonotype. V and J are TRBV12-3 or TRBV12-4 and TRBJ1-2; maybe TRBD1 (5 bases). The CDR3 has 12 amino acids. Between the trimmed V and J ends, which lost 7 bases and 4 bases, there was a span of 10 bases. CDR3 sequence: CASTPGGYGYTF. DNA of the CDR3: TGTGCCAGCACCCCGGGGGGCTATGGCTACACCTTC.

This clonotype was observed a handful of times. The rearrangement links TRBV10-2 to TRBJ2-3; TRBD2 aligns across 8 bases. Germline V gene data show CDR1 as WSHSY and CDR2 as SAAADI. CDR3 length: 16 amino acids. V gave up 1 base and J gave up 10 bases; unmatched junction bases: 13. The chain's CDR3 is CASSEFHTSGAPAQYF. CDR3 nucleotide sequence: TGCGCCAGCAGTGAGTTCCATACTAGCGGAGCCCCGGCGCAGTATTTT.

This chain joins TRBV6-5 and TRBJ1-1, with D possibly matching TRBD1 (5 bases). CDR3 length: 14 amino acids. CDR1 and CDR2 (germline): MNHEY, SVGAGI. Trimming removed 7 bases at V and 4 bases at J, with 16 bases between. The CDR3 here is CASNNWAGRTEAFF. CDR3 coding DNA: TGTGCCAGCAATAACTGGGCGGGGCGCACTGAAGCTTTCTTT.

This clonotype was found a few times. The rearrangement uses TRBV7-3 and TRBJ2-1, with 7 bases that match TRBD2. Losses at the gene ends were 1 base for V and 5 bases for J; bases not matched to a gene: 5. The length of the CDR3 is 15 residues. Looked up from germline, CDR1 is SGHTA and CDR2 is FQGTGA. The CDR3 sequence is CASSLRLAEDNEQFF. As DNA, the CDR3 is TGTGCCAGCAGCTTAAGGCTAGCGGAGGACAATGAGCAGTTCTTC.

J is TRBJ1-2 and V is TRBV5-1; 7 bases fit TRBD1. The germline V gene has CDR1 SGHRS and CDR2 YFSETQ. V shed 8 bases, J shed 7 bases, and the junction held 8 bases outside the gene matches. This CDR3 region has 12 residues. The CDR3 coding sequence is TGCGCCAGTGGGGACAGTCCGGGTGGCTACACCTTC. The encoded protein is CASGDSPGGYTF.

This clonotype was detected a few times. The V gene is TRBV2, the J gene TRBJ2-7, with D possibly being TRBD1 (5 bases). The V gene's germline CDR1 is SNHLY and CDR2 FYNNEI. V was pared by 7 bases and J by 6 bases, with 19 bases between. This CDR3 is 14 amino acids long. The CDR3 sequence is CASKQTVRMGEQYF. The DNA for the CDR3 is TGTGCCAGCAAGCAGACAGTCCGTATGGGCGAGCAGTACTTC.

This chain connects TRBV5-1 to TRBJ1-1, with TRBD1 identical over 8 bases. V lost 7 bases and J lost 5; bases outside the gene matches: 10. This CDR3 comprises 14 residues. CDR1 SGHRS and CDR2 YFSETQ come from the germline V gene. CDR3 bases: TGCGCCAGCTCCGCAGGACAGGGCCAGACTGAAGCTTTCTTT. Protein: CASSAGQGQTEAFF.

The table lists this clonotype with a few counts. The rearrangement links TRBV7-2 to TRBJ2-1; tentatively, D is TRBD2 (7 bases). CDR1 SGHTA and CDR2 FQGNSA come from the germline V gene. CDR3 length: 15 residues. V lost 7 bases and J 3 bases, leaving 16 bases between the germline ends. CDR3 bases: TGTGCCAGCATGCGAGGGGGGGGATTCTACAATGAGCAGTTCTTC. Residues: CASMRGGGFYNEQFF.

This clonotype has just a few counts. The chain employs TRBV19 and TRBJ2-1; TRBD2 might be the D (5 bases). In germline, CDR1 is LNHDA, CDR2 SQIVND (reference sequence). Trimming shortened V by 5 bases and J by 7 bases, and 12 bases separated the two germline ends. CDR3 size: 13 residues. In DNA, the CDR3 is TGTGCCAGTAGTGGGGAATGGAGGAATGAGCAGTTCTTC. This gives the protein CASSGEWRNEQFF.